These 21 T cell receptor beta chains were sequenced from one sample in a study of shared clonotypes between healthy human individuals. Assay used: immunoSEQ multiplex PCR; TCRdb lists only in-frame clones, some missing. The sample yields around 2,000,000 clones, 95% seen once. The sample consisted of naive CD4+ T cells sorted from blood. Noted subset: CD45RA+ positively selected. The receptors derive from a man younger than 30 in good health.

The chain is built from TRBV6-5 and TRBJ1-2, with a weak D call TRBD1 (5 bases). The CDR3 is 15 amino acids. V was shortened by 2 bases and J by 3 bases, with 13 bases between the two germline ends. Germline V lookup: CDR1 MNHEY, CDR2 SVGAGI. The CDR3 region is CASSYGGGNHYGYTF. The CDR3 nucleotides read TGTGCCAGCAGTTACGGTGGGGGAAATCACTATGGCTACACCTTC.

The V gene is TRBV5-4, the J gene TRBJ2-2; TRBD1 or TRBD2 may be the D gene (5 bases each). The V and J ends lost 4 bases and 4 bases respectively, with 11 bases between them. The CDR3 totals 14 residues. The germline gives CDR1 SGHNT, CDR2 YYREEE (reference sequence). CDR3 residues: CASSQTGPTGELFF. The CDR3 DNA follows: TGTGCCAGCAGCCAAACGGGGCCCACCGGGGAGCTGTTTTTT.

J is TRBJ2-1 and V is TRBV6-1; 10 bases match TRBD2. There are 16 residues in the CDR3. V gave up 4 bases and J gave up 0 bases; unmatched junction bases: 3. The germline V gene encodes CDR1 MNHNS and CDR2 SASEGT. CDR3 loop: CASSVAGGYSYNEQFF. For the CDR3, the DNA is TGTGCCAGCAGTGTAGCGGGGGGATACTCCTACAATGAGCAGTTCTTC.

This clone was detected only once. This sequence joins TRBV25-1 and TRBJ1-2, with TRBD1 identical over 10 bases. Germline V gene lookup returns CDR1 MGHDK and CDR2 SYGVNS. This CDR3 region has 14 residues. V lost 4 bases, J lost 4 bases, and 3 bases stayed unmatched. CDR3: CASSGTGGFYGYTF. CDR3 nucleotide sequence: TGTGCCAGCAGTGGGACAGGGGGATTCTATGGCTACACCTTC.

V and J are TRBV28 and TRBJ2-7; a weak D match, TRBD1 (5 bases). The CDR3 covers 13 residues. The V and J ends lost 4 bases and 0 bases respectively, with 7 bases between them. Germline loops: CDR1 MDHEN, CDR2 SYDVKM. CDR3 residues: CASSSGISYEQYF. In nucleotides, the CDR3 is TGTGCCAGCAGTTCAGGGATCTCCTACGAGCAGTACTTC.

The J gene is TRBJ1-1, the V gene TRBV14; D call uncertain. Germline lookup yields CDR1 SGHDN and CDR2 FVKESK. The CDR3 contains 14 residues. V was clipped by 1 base and J by 5 bases, with 11 bases between them. This CDR3 is CASSQVTGRTEAFF. CDR3 sequence (DNA): TGTGCCAGCAGCCAAGTCACGGGGAGGACTGAAGCTTTCTTT.

The chain joins TRBV5-1 to TRBJ2-2, with 10 bases identical to TRBD1. Germline loops: CDR1 SGHRS, CDR2 YFSETQ. CDR3 length: 16 amino acids. With V trimmed by 4 bases and J by 6 bases, 9 bases remained unmatched. The CDR3 DNA reads TGCGCCAGCAGCCTGCTGACAGGGGGCTACGCCGGGGAGCTGTTTTTT. Protein sequence: CASSLLTGGYAGELFF.

This clone was seen once. The J gene is TRBJ1-5, the V gene TRBV6-1; D might be TRBD1 (6 bases). V dropped 6 bases and J dropped 2 bases, with 14 bases sitting between them. This CDR3 comprises 15 residues. Germline V gene lookup returns CDR1 MNHNS and CDR2 SASEGT. Here the CDR3 reads CASRSRGGGNQPQHF. The CDR3, as DNA: TGTGCCAGCAGGTCCCGGGGGGGCGGCAATCAGCCCCAGCATTTT.

V gene TRBV18 combines with J gene TRBJ2-2, with 10 bases that match TRBD2. The trim removed 0 bases at V and 6 bases at J, leaving 4 bases unmatched. CDR1 is KGHSH, CDR2 LQKENI, per germline. This CDR3 is built from 16 residues. The DNA of the CDR3 is TGTGCCAGCTCACCACCTAGCGGGGGGTTCGCCGGGGAGCTGTTTTTT. Translating it yields CASSPPSGGFAGELFF.

This chain uses TRBV6-6 with TRBJ1-3, with D possibly matching TRBD1 (5 bases). Trimming took 5 bases from V and 0 from J, leaving 14 bases between them. CDR1 MNHNY and CDR2 SVGAGI come from the germline V gene (reference sequence). The CDR3 runs to 16 residues. The CDR3 region is CASSTPTVSSGNTIYF. Here the CDR3 DNA reads TGTGCCAGCAGTACCCCGACAGTAAGCTCTGGAAACACCATATATTTT.

V and J are TRBV25-1 and TRBJ2-7; TRBD2 matches 7 bases. Germline CDR1 MGHDK, CDR2 SYGVNS. Trimming took 8 bases from V and 0 from J; bases not matched to a gene: 7. The CDR3 sequence is 14 residues long. CDR3 residues: CASAYGGNSYEQYF. For the CDR3, the DNA is TGTGCCAGCGCCTACGGGGGGAACTCCTACGAGCAGTACTTC.

V usage is TRBV5-1 and J usage is TRBJ1-5, with a tentative D call TRBD1 (5 bases). The CDR3 runs 15 residues. Germline CDR1 is SGHRS and CDR2 is YFSETQ. With 4 bases removed from V and 6 bases from J, the gap between germline ends came to 17 bases. CDR3 bases: TGCGCCAGCAGCCCGGGACCGTCGGTCGGTCAGCCCCAGCATTTT. The encoded protein is CASSPGPSVGQPQHF.

The gene calls are TRBV30 and TRBJ1-4; D is possibly TRBD1 (5 bases). Trimming removed 0 bases at V and 8 bases at J, with 16 bases between. The germline V gene has CDR1 GTSNPN and CDR2 SVGIG (reference sequence). This CDR3 is 15 amino acids long. CDR3 residues: CAWSVTTVRGEKLFF. Here the CDR3 DNA reads TGTGCCTGGAGTGTAACGACCGTACGGGGGGAAAAACTGTTTTTT.

The J gene is TRBJ1-2, the V gene TRBV2; the D gene is possibly TRBD1 (6 bases). The V end lost 4 bases, the J end lost 3 bases, and 12 bases lay between the germline ends. Germline CDR1 reads SNHLY; CDR2 reads FYNNEI. The CDR3 contains 14 residues. In nucleotides, the CDR3 is TGTGCCAGCAGTGCTAATGGACAGTACTATGGCTACACCTTC. Translation gives CASSANGQYYGYTF.

V and J are TRBV18 and TRBJ2-3; 10 bases line up with TRBD2. Germline CDR1 reads KGHSH; CDR2 reads LQKENI. The CDR3 extends over 17 amino acids. Germline trimming cut 3 bases from V and 1 base from J; bases unmatched to any gene: 7. This CDR3 reads CASSPPTGTSGTDTQYF. The CDR3, as DNA: TGTGCCAGCTCACCCCCGACAGGGACTAGCGGCACAGATACGCAGTATTTT.

The chain joins TRBV19 to TRBJ2-7; a weak D match, TRBD1 (6 bases). Germline V lookup: CDR1 LNHDA, CDR2 SQIVND (reference sequence). CDR3 length: 15 amino acids. V was trimmed by 1 base and J by 0 bases, leaving 10 bases between them. CDR3 residues: CASSIADRSSYEQYF. In DNA form, the CDR3 reads TGTGCCAGTAGTATAGCCGACAGGAGCTCCTACGAGCAGTACTTC.

The chain's CDR3 is CASSPSLEGGSGELFF. The CDR3 DNA reads TGCGCCAGCAGCCCCTCGTTGGAGGGCGGGTCCGGGGAGCTGTTTTTT. The rearrangement links TRBV10-1 to TRBJ2-2; a weak D match, TRBD2 (6 bases). Germline assignment: CDR1 WNHNN and CDR2 SYGVQD (reference sequence). This CDR3 is 16 amino acids long. Trimming removed 6 bases from V and 6 bases from J, with 20 bases in between.

The V call is TRBV5-6, the J call TRBJ2-5; no clear D gene. CDR3 length: 11 residues. Germline CDR1 SGHDT, CDR2 YYEEEE. V gave up 1 base and J gave up 5 bases, with 3 bases separating them. CDR3 protein: CASSLYETQYF. CDR3 sequence (DNA): TGTGCCAGCAGCTTGTACGAGACCCAGTACTTC. The full variable domain, completed using reference TRBV5-6 and TRBJ2-5, is DAGVTQSPTHLIKTRGQQVTLRCSPKSGHDTVSWYQQALGQGPQFIFQYYEEEERQRGNFPDRFSGHQFPNYSSELNVNALLLGDSALYLCASSLYETQYFGPGTRLLVL.

This chain connects TRBV7-2 to TRBJ2-5, with a weak D call TRBD1 (5 bases). This CDR3 is built from 15 residues. Germline-derived CDR1 and CDR2 are SGHTA and FQGNSA. V lost 1 base, J lost 5 bases, and 14 bases lay in between. CDR3 region: CASSLVAGQTETQYF. The CDR3 DNA reads TGTGCCAGCAGCTTAGTGGCAGGGCAGACGGAGACCCAGTACTTC.

The chain is built from TRBV9 and TRBJ2-3; 9 bases are a match to TRBD2. V was pared by 0 bases and J by 5 bases, with 7 bases of the junction left unmatched. The CDR3 has 16 residues. Germline V gene sequence: CDR1 SGDLS, CDR2 YYNGEE. The CDR3 bases are TGTGCCAGCAGCGTAGGGACTAGCGACTTTATAGATACGCAGTATTTT. It encodes CASSVGTSDFIDTQYF. The whole variable domain, filled in from reference TRBV9 and TRBJ2-3, reads DSGVTQTPKHLITATGQRVTLRCSPRSGDLSVYWYQQSLDQGLQFLIQYYNGEERAKGNILERFSAQQFPDLHSELNLSSLELGDSALYFCASSVGTSDFIDTQYFGPGTRLTVL.

The chain couples TRBV30 to TRBJ2-4; 8 bases map to TRBD1. CDR3 length: 15 amino acids. The V gene end was trimmed by 0 bases and the J gene end by 6 bases; junction bases not matched to a gene: 7. Germline V CDR1 and CDR2: GTSNPN, SVGIG (reference sequence). CDR3 loop: CAWSVRTGIGNIQYF. CDR3 DNA: TGTGCCTGGAGTGTACGGACAGGGATAGGAAACATTCAGTACTTC.